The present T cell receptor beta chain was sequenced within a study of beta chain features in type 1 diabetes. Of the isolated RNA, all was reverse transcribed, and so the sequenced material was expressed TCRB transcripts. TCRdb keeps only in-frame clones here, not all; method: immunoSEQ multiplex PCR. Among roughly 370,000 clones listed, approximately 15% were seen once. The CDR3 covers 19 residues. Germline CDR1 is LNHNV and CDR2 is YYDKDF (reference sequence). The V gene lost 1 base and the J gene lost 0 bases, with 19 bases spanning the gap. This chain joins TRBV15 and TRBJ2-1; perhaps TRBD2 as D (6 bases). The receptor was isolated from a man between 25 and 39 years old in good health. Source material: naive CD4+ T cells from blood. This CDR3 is CATSRAQTPGASSYNEQFF. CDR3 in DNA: TGTGCCACCAGCAGAGCCCAGACACCGGGAGCGAGCTCCTACAATGAGCAGTTCTTC.